The 13 T cell receptor beta chains below come from one sample, sequenced in a study of cytotoxic CD8 clonotypes in ibrutinib-treated CLL. Using immunoSEQ multiplex PCR, the repertoire was profiled, and TCRdb retains in-frame clones only, with some absent. The sample has 100,000 to 150,000 clones; roughly 85% are singletons. The sample in question was PBMCs, obtained after 24 months of ibrutinib treatment. These receptors all stem from a human donor with chronic lymphocytic leukemia.

The chain recombines TRBV27 with TRBJ2-1; 9 bases map to TRBD2. The CDR3 loop spans 16 amino acids. Unmatched junction bases numbered 4, after V lost 2 bases and J lost 2 bases. From germline, CDR1 is MNHEY and CDR2 SMNVEV (reference sequence). The CDR3 region is CASSLGGLAAYNEQFF. CDR3 DNA sequence: TGTGCCAGCAGTTTAGGGGGACTAGCAGCCTACAATGAGCAGTTCTTC.

The rearrangement links TRBV6-1 to TRBJ2-1, with unresolved D. CDR1 MNHNS and CDR2 SASEGT come from the germline V gene. The V end was cut by 7 bases, the J end by 5 bases, with 12 bases between. The CDR3 has 13 amino acids. The CDR3 spells CASKGQRNNEQFF. Written as DNA, the CDR3 is TGTGCCAGCAAAGGGCAAAGAAACAATGAGCAGTTCTTC.

V usage is TRBV11-3 and J usage is TRBJ2-1, with 7 bases fitting TRBD2. The CDR3 is 15 residues long. In germline, CDR1 is SGHNT, CDR2 YENEEA. The J segment lost 5 bases and the V segment lost 0 bases, leaving 4 bases of the junction unmatched. The CDR3 DNA follows: TGTGCCAGCAGCTTAGATGGACTAGGAAACAATGAGCAGTTCTTC. Its translation: CASSLDGLGNNEQFF.

This clone was detected only once. The genes are TRBV2 and TRBJ2-1, with a tentative D call TRBD2 (6 bases). Germline CDR1 and CDR2: SNHLY and FYNNEI. The ends were cut back, 3 bases at V and 4 bases at J, with 16 bases in the middle. The CDR3 is 16 amino acids. CDR3 loop: CASSDIAAVTYNEQFF. In DNA, the CDR3 is TGTGCCAGCAGTGATATAGCGGCAGTTACTTACAATGAGCAGTTCTTC.

The CDR3, as DNA: TGTGCCAGCAGTTTCCGGTCCGCGGCTCAGCAGTACTTC. Translation: CASSFRSAAQQYF. The chain recombines TRBV27 with TRBJ2-7; D gene uncertain. Germline CDR1 is MNHEY and CDR2 is SMNVEV (reference sequence). The CDR3 consists of 13 residues. The germline V and J ends were trimmed by 3 bases and 8 bases, with 14 bases remaining between them.

This clone has only a few counts. This chain joins TRBV5-6 and TRBJ1-1, with D perhaps matching TRBD1 (5 bases). Germline V gene lookup returns CDR1 SGHDT and CDR2 YYEEEE. V shed 4 bases and J shed 10 bases, with 17 bases lying between them. There are 13 residues in the CDR3. The CDR3: CASSAAGRSVAFF. The CDR3 nucleotides are TGTGCCAGCAGCGCAGCAGGGCGTTCAGTAGCTTTCTTT.

The CDR3 region is CASSPPDRGNDQEKLFF. Written as DNA, the CDR3 is TGTGCCAGCAGTCCCCCGGACCGCGGTAACGATCAAGAAAAACTGTTTTTT. The chain has TRBV28 and TRBJ1-4, with D unclear. The CDR3 extends over 17 amino acids. Trimming removed 5 bases from V and 8 bases from J, with 24 bases in between. Germline-derived CDR1 and CDR2 are MDHEN and SYDVKM.

This chain joins TRBV28 and TRBJ1-5; D perhaps matches TRBD1 (5 bases). Germline CDR1 is MDHEN and CDR2 is SYDVKM. This CDR3 has 15 residues. CDR3 sequence (DNA): TGTGCTTGGGGACCCAGGGTAATAGGCAATCAGCCCCAGCATTTT. Amino acid sequence: CAWGPRVIGNQPQHF.

The gene calls are TRBV28 and TRBJ1-1; TRBD1 matches at 7 bases. V lost 7 bases, J lost 0 bases, and 8 bases stayed unmatched. CDR3 size: 15 residues. CDR1 MDHEN and CDR2 SYDVKM come from the germline V gene. As DNA, the CDR3 is TGTGCCAGCAAAACTGGGACAGCAATGAACACTGAAGCTTTCTTT. Its protein is CASKTGTAMNTEAFF.

This clone was found a few times. The chain carries TRBV11-2 and TRBJ1-5, with 7 positions matching TRBD1. Germline V gives CDR1 SGHAT, CDR2 FQNNGV. The CDR3 covers 16 residues. V was clipped by 3 bases and J by 7 bases; unmatched bases: 12. The CDR3 bases are TGTGCCAGCAGCTTCGGCGATAGACAGGGAAGGCAGCCCCAGCATTTT. It codes for CASSFGDRQGRQPQHF.

The chain recombines TRBV30 with TRBJ1-6, with D uncertain. The CDR3 consists of 14 residues. V was cut by 2 bases and J by 7 bases, with 12 bases left in between. In germline, CDR1 is GTSNPN, CDR2 SVGIG (reference sequence). This CDR3 reads CAWSSQKMNSPLHF. The CDR3, as DNA: TGTGCCTGGAGTTCGCAGAAAATGAATTCACCCCTCCACTTT.

The CDR3 protein is CASTPHRGGGETQYF. The CDR3 nucleotides are TGTGCCAGCACCCCCCACAGGGGAGGAGGAGAGACCCAGTACTTC. This rearrangement joins TRBV6-5 to TRBJ2-5; tentatively, D is TRBD1 (7 bases). CDR1 MNHEY and CDR2 SVGAGI come from the germline V gene. CDR3 length: 15 amino acids. Trimming left V 7 bases short and J 4 bases short, with 19 bases between.

The rearrangement uses TRBV19 and TRBJ1-1; D unclear. The CDR3 has 14 amino acids. CDR1 is LNHDA and CDR2 is SQIVND in the germline V gene (reference sequence). V was cut by 3 bases and J by 0 bases, with 8 bases left in between. This CDR3 reads CASSIPALNTEAFF. In nucleotides, the CDR3 is TGTGCCAGTAGTATCCCGGCGTTGAACACTGAAGCTTTCTTT.